Listed here are 17 T cell receptor beta chains from one sample, sequenced in a study of shared clonotypes between healthy human individuals (dated by TCRdb to the early 2020s). The protocol used for the library was the immunoSEQ multiplex PCR assay. TCRdb provides this immuneACCESS table in a form limited to in-frame rearrangements. Some clones are lacking; in checked studies, under half of them reflect an unresolved V gene, and why the rest are absent is not known. Recorded for this sample are millions of clones; roughly 95% of them occurred a single time. Of the sample, 0.1% to 0.15% falls within the top ten clones. What was sequenced was naive CD4+ T cells sorted from blood. The cell subset or site label for this specimen denotes: CD45RA+ positively selected. Source of these receptors: a man between 18 and 29 years old in good health.

This clone was seen once. V is TRBV9 and J is TRBJ1-2; D remains ambiguous. Germline assignment: CDR1 SGDLS and CDR2 YYNGEE. This CDR3 contains 14 residues. With 0 bases removed from V and 4 bases from J, the gap between germline ends came to 10 bases. The CDR3: CASSVGGKSYGYTF. As DNA, the CDR3 is TGTGCCAGCAGCGTAGGAGGGAAAAGCTATGGCTACACCTTC.

The rearrangement uses TRBV9 and TRBJ2-2; 7 nucleotides match TRBD1. Germline CDR1 SGDLS, CDR2 YYNGEE. Trimming at V came to 1 base and at J to 5 bases, leaving 2 bases not matched to a gene. The CDR3 loop spans 14 amino acids. CDR3 loop: CASSVTGDTGELFF. The CDR3 bases are TGTGCCAGCAGCGTAACAGGGGATACCGGGGAGCTGTTTTTT.

The chain links TRBV6-1 to TRBJ1-5, with TRBD1 matching over 10 bases. The ends lost 7 bases at V and 7 bases at J; junction bases unmatched: 4. The CDR3 covers 13 residues. Germline CDR1 reads MNHNS; CDR2 reads SASEGT. For the CDR3, the DNA is TGTGCCAGCAAGGAGACAGGGGGCCAGCCCCAGCATTTT. It codes for CASKETGGQPQHF.

This chain connects TRBV25-1 to TRBJ1-6; the D gene is possibly TRBD1 (6 bases). Trimming stripped 7 bases from V and 6 bases from J, with 13 bases between. The CDR3 runs to 14 residues. Germline V lookup: CDR1 MGHDK, CDR2 SYGVNS. For the CDR3, the DNA is TGTGCCAGCAAGGAGGGACACCCTAATTCACCCCTCCACTTT. It yields the protein CASKEGHPNSPLHF. The variable domain in full, completed from reference TRBV25-1 and TRBJ1-6, reads EADIYQTPRYLVIGTGKKITLECSQTMGHDKMYWYQQDPGMELHLIHYSYGVNSTEKGDLSSESTVSRIRTEHFPLTLESARPSHTSQYLCASKEGHPNSPLHFGNGTRLTVT.

This chain connects TRBV27 to TRBJ2-1; 11 nucleotides line up with TRBD2. The V gene end was trimmed by 5 bases and the J gene end by 8 bases; junction bases not matched to a gene: 11. Germline CDR1 and CDR2: MNHEY and SMNVEV (reference sequence). The CDR3 contains 16 residues. CDR3 protein: CASSALAGGIRDEQFF. The CDR3 region has the DNA TGTGCCAGCAGTGCCCTAGCGGGGGGTATTAGGGATGAGCAGTTCTTC.

This CDR3 is CATSRGLGLEQYF. CDR3 in DNA: TGTGCCACCAGCAGAGGACTCGGTCTCGAGCAGTACTTC. The J gene is TRBJ2-7, the V gene TRBV15; the D is unclear. V was pared by 1 base and J by 6 bases, with 10 bases between. Looked up from germline, CDR1 is LNHNV and CDR2 is YYDKDF (reference sequence). The CDR3 loop spans 13 amino acids.

This CDR3 is CASSLTPEEAAQQFF. In DNA form, the CDR3 reads TGCGCCAGCAGCTTGACACCCGAGGAGGCGGCCCAGCAGTTCTTC. V is TRBV5-1 and J is TRBJ2-1; maybe TRBD2 (5 bases). V was clipped by 1 base and J by 11 bases, with 19 bases between them. Germline V CDR1 and CDR2: SGHRS, YFSETQ. This CDR3 is built from 15 residues.

This clone was seen only once. V usage is TRBV9 and J usage is TRBJ1-4; 8 bases are shared with TRBD1. V dropped 6 bases and J dropped 5; count of bases not matched to a gene: 6. CDR1 SGDLS and CDR2 YYNGEE come from the germline V gene. The CDR3 is 14 residues long. In nucleotides, the CDR3 is TGTGCCAGCACCTCCGGGACAGGAAATGAAAAACTGTTTTTT. Translated, it gives CASTSGTGNEKLFF. Full variable domain (remainder filled in from reference TRBV9 and TRBJ1-4): DSGVTQTPKHLITATGQRVTLRCSPRSGDLSVYWYQQSLDQGLQFLIQYYNGEERAKGNILERFSAQQFPDLHSELNLSSLELGDSALYFCASTSGTGNEKLFFGSGTQLSVL.

Points on this clone: This may be a read error, as it is one base from a much larger clone. The same CDR3 also results from other DNA sequences found in this sample. The V and J genes are TRBV5-4 and TRBJ2-3; D uncertain. The CDR3 has 12 amino acids. The germline V and J ends were trimmed by 0 bases and 7 bases, with 6 bases remaining between them. CDR1 is SGHNT and CDR2 is YYREEE in the germline V gene (reference sequence). The chain's CDR3 is CASSLDSYTQYF. The CDR3 region has the DNA TGTGCCAGCAGCTTGGACAGTTATACGCAGTATTTT.

The V call is TRBV11-3, the J call TRBJ2-7; 10 bases match TRBD2. Germline CDR1 and CDR2: SGHNT and YENEEA. The CDR3 loop spans 14 amino acids. With V trimmed by 6 bases and J by 3 bases, 5 bases remained unmatched. This CDR3 is CASSPGLAVYEQYF. CDR3 bases: TGTGCCAGCAGTCCAGGACTAGCGGTCTACGAGCAGTACTTC. Full variable domain (rest looked up from reference TRBV11-3 and TRBJ2-7): EAGVVQSPRYKIIEKKQPVAFWCNPISGHNTLYWYLQNLGQGPELLIRYENEEAVDDSQLPKDRFSAERLKGVDSTLKIQPAELGDSAVYLCASSPGLAVYEQYFGPGTRLTVT.

Of note for this clone: The same CDR3 can be traced to other DNA sequences in this sample. The chain joins TRBV6-5 to TRBJ1-3, with 8 bases aligning to TRBD1. Germline CDR1 and CDR2: MNHEY and SVGAGI. The CDR3 consists of 14 residues. The ends lost 5 bases at V and 1 base at J; junction bases unmatched: 1. CDR3 region: CASSRQGSGNTIYF. CDR3 DNA: TGTGCCAGCAGTAGACAGGGGTCTGGAAACACCATATATTTT.

The chain couples TRBV9 to TRBJ1-4; D is unclear. The germline gives CDR1 SGDLS, CDR2 YYNGEE. This CDR3 is built from 14 residues. Deletions cut 4 bases from V and 8 bases from J, with 15 bases between. Here the CDR3 DNA reads TGTGCCAGCAGCCCCCAGGTGGAAGGGGAAAAACTGTTTTTT. It encodes CASSPQVEGEKLFF.

The chain employs TRBV30 and TRBJ1-6, with D uncertain. The CDR3 length is 13 residues. Germline assignment: CDR1 GTSNPN and CDR2 SVGIG (reference sequence). The V gene lost 4 bases and the J gene lost 7 bases, with 11 bases spanning the gap. The CDR3 DNA reads TGTGCCTGGATGAGGCAGCCCAATTCACCCCTCCACTTT. Its translation: CAWMRQPNSPLHF.

This chain joins TRBV2 and TRBJ2-3; tentative D call: TRBD2 (5 bases). The CDR3 length is 18 residues. In germline, CDR1 is SNHLY, CDR2 FYNNEI. Trimming removed 1 base from V and 6 bases from J, with 23 bases in between. The CDR3 nucleotides read TGTGCCAGCAGTGAAGAGAGGACTCGAGTGCCTCACGTGGATACGCAGTATTTT. The encoded protein is CASSEERTRVPHVDTQYF.

The chain couples TRBV5-6 to TRBJ2-3; 9 bases are a match to TRBD1. Germline values: CDR1 SGHDT, CDR2 YYEEEE. The CDR3 extends over 15 amino acids. V dropped 3 bases and J dropped 6; count of bases not matched to a gene: 8. The CDR3 reads CASSSTGGERDTQYF. The DNA for the CDR3 is TGTGCCAGCAGCTCCACAGGGGGCGAACGGGATACGCAGTATTTT.

The chain joins TRBV7-2 to TRBJ2-1; D ambiguous. The V gene lost 3 bases and the J gene lost 10 bases, with 7 bases spanning the gap. This CDR3 is built from 11 residues. CDR1 and CDR2 from the germline V gene are SGHTA and FQGNSA. CDR3 nucleotide sequence: TGTGCCAGCAGCTTTACTACCGAGCAGTTCTTC. It codes for CASSFTTEQFF.

The rearrangement links TRBV7-2 to TRBJ1-1; TRBD1 matches 8 bases. CDR1 and CDR2 from the germline V gene are SGHTA and FQGNSA. CDR3 length: 16 residues. The junction had 9 bases not matched to a gene; V was cut back by 1 base and J by 5 bases. This CDR3 reads CASSLVGTGVRTEAFF. CDR3 nucleotide sequence: TGTGCCAGCAGCTTAGTCGGGACAGGAGTGAGGACTGAAGCTTTCTTT.